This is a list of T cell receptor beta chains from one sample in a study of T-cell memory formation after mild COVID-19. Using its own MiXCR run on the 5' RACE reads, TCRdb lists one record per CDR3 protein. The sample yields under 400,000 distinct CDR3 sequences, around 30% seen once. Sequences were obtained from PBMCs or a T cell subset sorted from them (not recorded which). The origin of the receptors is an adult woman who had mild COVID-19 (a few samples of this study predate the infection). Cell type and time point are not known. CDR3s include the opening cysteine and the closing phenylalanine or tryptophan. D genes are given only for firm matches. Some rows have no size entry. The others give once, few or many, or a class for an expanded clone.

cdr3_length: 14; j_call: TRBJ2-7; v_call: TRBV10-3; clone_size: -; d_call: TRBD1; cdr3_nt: TGTGCCATCAAAGTTGGGACAGGGATCTACGAGCAGTACTTC; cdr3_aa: CAIKVGTGIYEQYF
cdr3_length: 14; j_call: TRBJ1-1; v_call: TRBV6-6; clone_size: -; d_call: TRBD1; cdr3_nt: TGTGCCAGCAGTACCAACAGGGGAAACACTGAAGCTTTCTTT; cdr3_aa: CASSTNRGNTEAFF
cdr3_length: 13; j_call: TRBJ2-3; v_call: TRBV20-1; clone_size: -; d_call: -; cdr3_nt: TGCAGTGCTAGAGTGCAGGGAACAGATACGCAGTATTTT; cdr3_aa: CSARVQGTDTQYF
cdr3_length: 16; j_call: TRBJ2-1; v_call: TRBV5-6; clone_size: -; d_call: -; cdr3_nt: TGTGCCAGCAGCTTGGATCTCGGGAGTATCAACAATGAGCAGTTCTTC; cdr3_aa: CASSLDLGSINNEQFF
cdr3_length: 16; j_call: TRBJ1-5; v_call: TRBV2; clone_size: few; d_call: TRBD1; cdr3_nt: TGTGCCAGCAGTGGACAGGGCACATCTAACAATCAGCCCCAGCATTTT; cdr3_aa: CASSGQGTSNNQPQHF
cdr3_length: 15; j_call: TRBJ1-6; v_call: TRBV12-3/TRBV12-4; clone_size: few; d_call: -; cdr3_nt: TGTGCCAGCAGGAAAACGGACGGGAATAATTCACCCCTCCACTTT; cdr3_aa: CASRKTDGNNSPLHF
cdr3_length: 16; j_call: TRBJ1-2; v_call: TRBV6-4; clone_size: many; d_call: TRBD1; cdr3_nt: TGTGCCAGCAGTGACGGTTCCGACAGGGGGTTGAATGGCTACACCTTC; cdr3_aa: CASSDGSDRGLNGYTF
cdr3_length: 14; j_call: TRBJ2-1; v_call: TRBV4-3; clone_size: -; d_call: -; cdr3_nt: TGCGCCAGCAGCCAAGAAACGGTCTACAATGAGCAGTTCTTC; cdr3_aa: CASSQETVYNEQFF
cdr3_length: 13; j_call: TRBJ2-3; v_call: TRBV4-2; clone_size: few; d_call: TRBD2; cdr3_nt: TGTGCCAGCAGCGAAGCGGGAGAGGATACGCAGTATTTT; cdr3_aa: CASSEAGEDTQYF
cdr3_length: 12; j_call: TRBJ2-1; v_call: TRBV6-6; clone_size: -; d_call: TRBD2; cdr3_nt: TGTGCCACTAGCGGGAGTTACAATGAGCAGTTCTTC; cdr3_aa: CATSGSYNEQFF
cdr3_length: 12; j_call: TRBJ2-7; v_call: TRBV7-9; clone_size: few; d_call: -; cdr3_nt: TGTGCCAGCAGCACCCAAAGGGGGGAGCAGTACTTC; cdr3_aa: CASSTQRGEQYF
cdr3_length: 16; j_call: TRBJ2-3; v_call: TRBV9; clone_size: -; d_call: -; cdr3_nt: TGTGCCAGCAGCGCCGGACCGGGACTCAGCACAGATACGCAGTATTTT; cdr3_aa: CASSAGPGLSTDTQYF
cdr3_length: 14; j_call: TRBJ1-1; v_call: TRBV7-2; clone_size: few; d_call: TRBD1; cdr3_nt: TGTGCCAGCAGCTTTCGACAGGGGGGCACTGAAGCTTTCTTT; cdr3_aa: CASSFRQGGTEAFF
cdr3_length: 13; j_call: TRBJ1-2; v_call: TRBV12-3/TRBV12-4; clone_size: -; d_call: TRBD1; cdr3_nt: TGTGCCAGCAGATCGCAGGGGGCTGGTGGCTACACCTTC; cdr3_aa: CASRSQGAGGYTF
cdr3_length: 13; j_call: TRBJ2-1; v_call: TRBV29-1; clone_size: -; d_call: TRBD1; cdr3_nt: TGCAGCGTTGGTACAGGGGGCTGGAATGAGCAGTTCTTC; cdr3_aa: CSVGTGGWNEQFF